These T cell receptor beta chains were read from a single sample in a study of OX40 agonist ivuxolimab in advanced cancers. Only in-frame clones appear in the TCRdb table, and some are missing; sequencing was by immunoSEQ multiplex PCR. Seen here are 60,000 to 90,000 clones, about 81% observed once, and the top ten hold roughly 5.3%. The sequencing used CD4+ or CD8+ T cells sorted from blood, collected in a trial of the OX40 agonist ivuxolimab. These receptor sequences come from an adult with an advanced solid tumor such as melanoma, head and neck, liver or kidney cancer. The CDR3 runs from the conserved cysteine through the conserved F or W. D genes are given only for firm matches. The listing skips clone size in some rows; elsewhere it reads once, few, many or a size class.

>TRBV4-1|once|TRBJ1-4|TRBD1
CASSQVYRVRDRGGNEKLFF
TGCGCCAGCAGCCAAGTTTATAGGGTTAGGGACAGGGGTGGTAATGAAAAACTGTTTTTT
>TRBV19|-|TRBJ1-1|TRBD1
CASSNQGGDTEAFF
TGTGCCAGTAGTAACCAGGGGGGGGACACTGAAGCTTTCTTT
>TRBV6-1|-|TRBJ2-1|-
CASGASSYYNEQFF
TGTGCCAGCGGAGCCAGCTCCTACTACAATGAGCAGTTCTTC
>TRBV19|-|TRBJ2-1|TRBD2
CASSIIRLAGGPKDEQFF
TGTGCCAGTAGTATTATAAGGCTAGCGGGAGGGCCTAAGGATGAGCAGTTCTTC
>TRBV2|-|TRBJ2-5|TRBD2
CASSEGAGGTQYF
TGTGCCAGCAGTGAAGGTGCGGGGGGGACCCAGTACTTC
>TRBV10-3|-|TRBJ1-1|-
CACSDGGKGGTFF
TGTGCCTGTTCAGATGGGGGGAAAGGAGGAACTTTCTTT
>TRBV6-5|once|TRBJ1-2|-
CASSYSVGSNYGYTF
TGTGCCAGCAGTTATAGTGTTGGTTCTAACTATGGCTACACCTTC
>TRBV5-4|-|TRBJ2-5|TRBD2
CASSSLAGGKETQYF
TGTGCCAGCAGCTCCCTAGCGGGAGGTAAAGAGACCCAGTACTTC
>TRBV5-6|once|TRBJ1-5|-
CASSWRESNQPQHF
TGTGCCAGCAGCTGGAGGGAAAGCAATCAGCCCCAGCATTTT
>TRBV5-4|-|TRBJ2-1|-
CASSPPPDHYNEQFF
TGTGCCAGCAGCCCCCCCCCAGACCACTACAATGAGCAGTTCTTC
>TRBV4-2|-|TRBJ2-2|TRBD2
CASSQDPLAGGTGELFF
TGTGCCAGCAGCCAAGATCCCCTAGCGGGAGGCACCGGGGAGCTGTTTTTT
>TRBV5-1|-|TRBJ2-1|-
CASRRGGGGYNEQFF
TGCGCCAGCAGAAGAGGGGGCGGAGGGTACAATGAGCAGTTCTTC
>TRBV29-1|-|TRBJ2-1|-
CSVWDRPNNNEQFF
TGCAGCGTTTGGGACCGCCCCAACAACAATGAGCAGTTCTTC
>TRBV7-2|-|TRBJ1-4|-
CASSLVWGTQNEKLFF
TGTGCCAGCAGCTTAGTATGGGGCACTCAAAATGAAAAACTGTTTTTT
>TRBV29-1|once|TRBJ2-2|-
CSARDTGELFF
TGCAGCGCTAGGGACACCGGGGAGCTGTTTTTT
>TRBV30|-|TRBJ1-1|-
CAWSVGGVTFF
TGTGCCTGGAGTGTGGGGGGGGTGACTTTCTTT
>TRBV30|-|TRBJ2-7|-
CAWSVSEGWYEQYF
TGTGCCTGGAGTGTATCCGAAGGTTGGTACGAGCAGTACTTC
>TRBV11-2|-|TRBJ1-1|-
CASSLGAGANTEAFF
TGTGCCAGCAGCTTAGGGGCGGGAGCAAACACTGAAGCTTTCTTT
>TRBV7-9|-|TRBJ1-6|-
CASSLRGDNSPLHF
TGTGCCAGCAGTTTAAGGGGCGACAATTCACCCCTCCACTTT
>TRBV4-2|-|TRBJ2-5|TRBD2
CASSHWTSGQETQYF
TGTGCCAGCAGCCATTGGACTAGCGGCCAAGAGACCCAGTACTTC
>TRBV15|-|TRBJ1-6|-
CATSREEGVLNSPLHF
TGTGCCACCAGCAGAGAAGAGGGGGTCCTTAATTCACCCCTCCACTTT
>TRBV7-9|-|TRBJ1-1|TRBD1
CASSLADREGAFF
TGTGCCAGCAGCTTAGCAGACAGGGAAGGAGCTTTCTTT
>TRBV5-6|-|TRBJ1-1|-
CASSLMSRGAFF
TGTGCCAGCAGCTTGATGAGCAGGGGTGCTTTCTTT
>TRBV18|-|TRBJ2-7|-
CASSPAGMHEQYF
TGTGCCAGCTCACCGGCAGGGATGCACGAGCAGTACTTC
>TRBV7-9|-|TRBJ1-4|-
CASSRVPESTNEKLFF
TGTGCCAGCAGTCGAGTTCCGGAGTCAACTAATGAAAAACTGTTTTTT
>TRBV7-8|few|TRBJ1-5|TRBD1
CASSTQGDQPQHF
TGTGCCAGCAGCACTCAGGGGGATCAGCCCCAGCATTTT
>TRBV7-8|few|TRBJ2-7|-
CASRFHQGPSYEQYF
TGTGCCAGCAGATTTCACCAAGGGCCATCCTACGAGCAGTACTTC
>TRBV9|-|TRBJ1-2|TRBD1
CASSVDDRGPYGYTF
TGTGCCAGCAGCGTAGATGACAGGGGGCCCTATGGCTACACCTTC
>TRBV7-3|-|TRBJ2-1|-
CASSAGPPAYNEQFF
TGTGCCAGCAGCGCCGGACCCCCAGCCTACAATGAGCAGTTCTTC
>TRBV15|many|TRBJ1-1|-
CATSLLRGGTEAFF
TGTGCCACCAGCCTCCTTCGCGGGGGCACTGAAGCTTTCTTT
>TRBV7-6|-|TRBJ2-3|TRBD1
CASSLGTGKVDTQYF
TGTGCCAGCAGCTTGGGGACAGGAAAAGTAGATACGCAGTATTTT
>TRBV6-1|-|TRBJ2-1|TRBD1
CASSEWVGTGNNEQFF
TGTGCCAGCAGTGAATGGGTTGGGACAGGGAACAATGAGCAGTTCTTC
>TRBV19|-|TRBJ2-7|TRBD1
CASRSGTGAYEQYF
TGTGCCAGTAGGTCCGGGACAGGGGCCTACGAGCAGTACTTC
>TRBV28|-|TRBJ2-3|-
CASSLVGLGTDTQYF
TGTGCCAGCAGTTTGGTGGGGCTGGGCACAGATACGCAGTATTTT
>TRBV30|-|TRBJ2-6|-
CAWSQPGANVLTF
TGTGCCTGGAGCCAACCTGGGGCCAACGTCCTGACTTTC
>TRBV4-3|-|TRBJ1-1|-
CASSQDHRVSTEAFF
TGCGCCAGCAGCCAAGATCACCGGGTGAGCACTGAAGCTTTCTTT
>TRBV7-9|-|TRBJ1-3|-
CASSSQGNSGNTIYF
TGTGCCAGCAGTTCCCAGGGTAACTCTGGAAACACCATATATTTT
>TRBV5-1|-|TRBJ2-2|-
CASSSSGNYNTGELFF
TGCGCCAGCAGCTCCTCCGGGAATTATAACACCGGGGAGCTGTTTTTT
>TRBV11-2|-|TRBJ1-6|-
CASSLGGGSFSPLHF
TGTGCCAGCAGCTTAGGCGGGGGTAGTTTTTCACCCCTCCACTTT
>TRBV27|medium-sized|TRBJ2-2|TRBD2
CASSLGGFSTGELFF
TGTGCCAGCAGTTTGGGAGGGTTCTCGACCGGGGAGCTGTTTTTT
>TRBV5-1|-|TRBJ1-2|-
CASSLVFAGEGYGYTF
TGCGCCAGCAGCTTGGTTTTCGCAGGGGAAGGTTATGGCTACACCTTC
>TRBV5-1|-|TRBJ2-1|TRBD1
CASSLGQGAGEQFF
TGCGCCAGCAGCTTGGGGCAGGGGGCGGGTGAGCAGTTCTTC
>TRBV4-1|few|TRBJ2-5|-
CASSLGAGGETQYF
TGCGCCAGCAGCCTCGGGGCTGGAGGGGAGACCCAGTACTTC
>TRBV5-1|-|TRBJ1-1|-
CASTSFSPNTEAFF
TGCGCCAGCACATCGTTTTCGCCGAACACTGAAGCTTTCTTT
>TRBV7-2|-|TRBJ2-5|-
CASSSGTFEETQYF
TGTGCCAGCAGCTCTGGGACTTTCGAAGAGACCCAGTACTTC
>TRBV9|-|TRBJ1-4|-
CASSVGKLFF
TGTGCCAGCAGCGTAGGGAAACTGTTTTTT
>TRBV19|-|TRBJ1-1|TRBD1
CASRIDGTGGATEAFF
TGTGCCAGTAGGATAGACGGGACAGGGGGAGCCACTGAAGCTTTCTTT
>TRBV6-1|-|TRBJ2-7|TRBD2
CASSEAAGGSYEQYF
TGTGCCAGCAGTGAAGCAGCGGGGGGTTCCTACGAGCAGTACTTC
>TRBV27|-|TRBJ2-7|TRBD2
CASSLQAGGPLSYEQYF
TGTGCCAGCAGTTTACAAGCGGGAGGGCCCCTCTCCTACGAGCAGTACTTC
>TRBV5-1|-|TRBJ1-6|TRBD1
CASSSTGSSYNSPLHF
TGCGCCAGCAGCTCGACAGGGAGCTCCTATAATTCACCCCTCCACTTT
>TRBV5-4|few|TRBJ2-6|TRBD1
CASSFPGTGSGANVLTF
TGTGCCAGCAGCTTTCCCGGGACAGGGTCTGGGGCCAACGTCCTGACTTTC
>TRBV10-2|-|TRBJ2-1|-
CAATQGGEQFF
TGCGCCGCTACGCAGGGTGGTGAGCAGTTCTTC
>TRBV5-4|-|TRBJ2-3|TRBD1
CASSPGQGADTQYF
TGTGCCAGCAGCCCAGGACAGGGGGCAGATACGCAGTATTTT